This T cell receptor beta chain was observed in a study of OX40 agonist ivuxolimab in advanced cancers. Autoimmune disease history or systemic immunosuppression led to patient exclusion. Produced via immunoSEQ multiplex PCR; TCRdb's table is partial and in-frame only. The table shows around 63,000 clones, with 85% to 90% occurring only once. V was shortened by 1 base and J by 1 base, with 17 bases between the two germline ends. CDR3 size: 17 residues. The V gene's germline CDR1 is LGHNA and CDR2 YNFKEQ. The chain recombines TRBV4-2 with TRBJ2-7, with D possibly being TRBD1 or TRBD2 (5 bases each). The sample here was CD4+ or CD8+ T cells sorted from blood, taken in a trial of the OX40 agonist ivuxolimab. The TCR comes from an adult with an advanced solid tumor such as melanoma, head and neck, liver or kidney cancer. The CDR3 region is CASSQVIVRGASYEQYF. The CDR3 coding sequence is TGTGCCAGCAGCCAAGTAATAGTACGGGGCGCTTCCTACGAGCAGTACTTC.